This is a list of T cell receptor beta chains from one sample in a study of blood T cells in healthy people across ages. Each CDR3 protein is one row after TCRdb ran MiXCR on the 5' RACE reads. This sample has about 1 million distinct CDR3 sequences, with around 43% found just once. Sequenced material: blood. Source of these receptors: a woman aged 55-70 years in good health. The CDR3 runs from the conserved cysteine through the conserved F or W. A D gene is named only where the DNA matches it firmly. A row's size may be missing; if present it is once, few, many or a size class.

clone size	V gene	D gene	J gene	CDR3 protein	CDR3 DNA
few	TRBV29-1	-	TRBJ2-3	CSVARAGTRTDTQYF	TGCAGCGTTGCTCGAGCCGGAACACGCACAGATACGCAGTATTTT
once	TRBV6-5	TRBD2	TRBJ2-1	CASSPRSGTGNEQFF	TGTGCCAGCAGTCCCCGTAGCGGGACTGGTAATGAGCAGTTCTTC
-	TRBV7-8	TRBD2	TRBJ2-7	CATLPSGYSYEQYF	TGTGCCACTCTTCCTAGCGGCTATTCCTACGAGCAGTACTTC
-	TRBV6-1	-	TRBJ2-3	CASSARGRDTQYF	TGTGCCAGCAGTGCCCGGGGCAGAGATACGCAGTATTTT
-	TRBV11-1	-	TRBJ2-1	CASSLASAINEQFF	TGTGCCAGCAGCTTAGCATCCGCTATCAATGAGCAGTTCTTC
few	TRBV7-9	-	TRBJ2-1	CASSSSGTYNEQFF	TGTGCCAGCAGTTCGTCCGGGACCTACAATGAGCAGTTCTTC
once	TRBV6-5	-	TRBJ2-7	CASSYSTTVSYEQYF	TGTGCCAGCAGTTACTCGACGACTGTATCCTACGAGCAGTACTTC
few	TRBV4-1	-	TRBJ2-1	CASSHGESSYNEQFF	TGCGCCAGCAGCCACGGGGAAAGCTCCTACAATGAGCAGTTCTTC
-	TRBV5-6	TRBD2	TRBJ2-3	CASSLMLASGSRADTQYF	TGTGCCAGCAGCTTGATGCTTGCCAGCGGGAGTAGGGCAGATACGCAGTATTTT
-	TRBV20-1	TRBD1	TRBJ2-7	CSAARPGQGPYEQYF	TGCAGTGCTGCCAGACCGGGACAGGGGCCCTACGAGCAGTACTTC
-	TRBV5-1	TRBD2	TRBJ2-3	CASSGGLAADTQYF	TGCGCCAGCAGCGGAGGACTAGCCGCAGATACGCAGTATTTT
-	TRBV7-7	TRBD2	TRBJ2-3	CASSLGPGRAGGSTDTQYF	TGTGCCAGCAGCTTAGGGCCGGGACGAGCGGGAGGATCCACAGATACGCAGTATTTT
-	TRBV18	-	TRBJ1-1	CASSPFSREAFF	TGTGCCAGCTCACCATTTAGTCGGGAAGCTTTCTTT
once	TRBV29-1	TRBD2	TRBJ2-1	CSVFSGTHSYEQFF	TGCAGCGTGTTTAGCGGGACCCACTCCTACGAGCAGTTCTTC
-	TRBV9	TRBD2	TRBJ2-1	CASSPVGLAGLSSYNEQFF	TGTGCCAGCAGCCCCGTGGGGCTAGCGGGACTGAGCTCCTACAATGAGCAGTTCTTC
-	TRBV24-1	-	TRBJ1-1	CATAYDRTFTEAFF	TGTGCCACCGCGTACGACAGGACCTTCACTGAAGCTTTCTTT
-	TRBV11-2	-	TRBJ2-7	CASSCSKGGSYEQYF	TGTGCCAGCAGCTGCTCCAAGGGGGGGTCCTACGAGCAGTACTTC
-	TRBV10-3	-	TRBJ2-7	CAISAKVLDNEQYF	TGTGCCATCAGTGCAAAGGTGTTAGACAATGAGCAGTACTTC
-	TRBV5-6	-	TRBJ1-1	CASSFQLTTEAFF	TGTGCCAGCAGCTTTCAGCTCACTACTGAAGCTTTCTTT
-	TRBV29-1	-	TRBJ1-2	CSVDMGIHDPHGTYGYTF	TGCAGCGTGGACATGGGTATCCACGACCCTCATGGTACCTATGGCTACACCTTC
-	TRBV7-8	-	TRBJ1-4	CASSKDGSSNEKLFF	TGTGCCAGCAGCAAGGACGGGTCAAGTAATGAAAAACTGTTTTTT
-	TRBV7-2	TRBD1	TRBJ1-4	CASSLAPSGTGAEKLFF	TGTGCCAGCAGCTTAGCCCCTTCCGGGACAGGGGCTGAAAAACTGTTTTTT
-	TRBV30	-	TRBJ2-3	CAWRKQLIDTQYF	TGTGCCTGGAGAAAGCAGCTCATCGATACGCAGTATTTT
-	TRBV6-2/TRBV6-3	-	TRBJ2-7	CASSPLKYGQYF	TGTGCCAGCAGCCCTCTAAAATATGGGCAGTACTTC
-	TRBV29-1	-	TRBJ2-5	CSASFDLGKTQYF	TGCAGCGCTTCCTTCGATTTGGGAAAGACCCAGTACTTC
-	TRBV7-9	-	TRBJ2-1	CASSPEGLDEQFF	TGTGCCAGCAGCCCGGAGGGACTCGATGAGCAGTTCTTC
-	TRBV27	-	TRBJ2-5	CASARSRDPQETQYF	TGTGCCAGCGCCCGGAGCAGGGATCCCCAAGAGACCCAGTACTTC
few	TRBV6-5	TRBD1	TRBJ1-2	CASSSGGAGEYGYTF	TGTGCCAGCAGTTCAGGGGGCGCGGGGGAGTATGGCTACACCTTC
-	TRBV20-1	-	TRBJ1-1	CSARANSEAFF	TGCAGTGCTAGAGCTAACAGTGAAGCTTTCTTT
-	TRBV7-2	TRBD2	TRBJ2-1	CASSLSLAGRYNEQFF	TGTGCCAGCAGCTTATCCTTAGCGGGGAGGTACAATGAGCAGTTCTTC
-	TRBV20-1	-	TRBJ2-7	CSASDAETYEQYF	TGCAGTGCTAGTGACGCGGAAACCTACGAGCAGTACTTC
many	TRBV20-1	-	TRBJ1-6	CSARGGNYKSSPLHF	TGCAGTGCTAGGGGAGGGAATTATAAGAGTTCACCCCTCCACTTT
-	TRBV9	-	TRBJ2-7	CASSVAPRLMGYEQYF	TGTGCCAGCAGCGTAGCTCCGAGACTTATGGGTTACGAGCAGTACTTC
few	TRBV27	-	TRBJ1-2	CASSLRQGHGYTF	TGTGCCAGCAGTTTAAGGCAGGGCCATGGTTACACCTTC
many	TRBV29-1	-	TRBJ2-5	CSLGTSQETQYF	TGCAGCCTAGGGACATCTCAAGAGACCCAGTACTTC
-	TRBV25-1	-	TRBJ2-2	CASSMKTNTGELFF	TGTGCCAGCAGTATGAAAACGAACACCGGGGAGCTGTTTTTT
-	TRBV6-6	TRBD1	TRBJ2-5	CASRLTGGSYNEQYF	TGTGCCAGCAGACTGACAGGGGGCTCCTACAATGAGCAGTACTTC
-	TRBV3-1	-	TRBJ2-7	CASSQVPSTGEQYF	TGTGCCAGCAGCCAAGTCCCTAGCACAGGCGAGCAGTACTTC
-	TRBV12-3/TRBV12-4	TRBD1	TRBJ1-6	CASSRTGESSPLHF	TGTGCCAGCAGTCGCACAGGGGAGAGTTCACCCCTCCACTTT
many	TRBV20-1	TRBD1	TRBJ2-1	CSARGTGDNEQFF	TGCAGTGCTAGAGGGACAGGGGACAATGAGCAGTTCTTC